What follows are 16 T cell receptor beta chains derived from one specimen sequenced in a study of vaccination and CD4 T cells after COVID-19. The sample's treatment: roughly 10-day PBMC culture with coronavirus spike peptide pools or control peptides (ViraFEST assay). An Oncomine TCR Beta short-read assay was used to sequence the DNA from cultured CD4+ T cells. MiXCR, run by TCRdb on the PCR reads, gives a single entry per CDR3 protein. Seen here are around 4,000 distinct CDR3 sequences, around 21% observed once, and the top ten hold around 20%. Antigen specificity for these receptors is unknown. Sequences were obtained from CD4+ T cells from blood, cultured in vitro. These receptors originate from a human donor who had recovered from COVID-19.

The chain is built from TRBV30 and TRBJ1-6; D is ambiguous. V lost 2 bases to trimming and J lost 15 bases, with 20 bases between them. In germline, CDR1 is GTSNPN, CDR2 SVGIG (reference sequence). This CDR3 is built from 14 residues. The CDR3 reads CAWSRRWELFVLHF. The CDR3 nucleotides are TGTGCCTGGAGTAGGAGGTGGGAACTTTTTGTCCTCCACTTT.

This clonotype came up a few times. CDR3 sequence (DNA): TGTGCCAGCAGCCACCAGATGGACACTGAAGCTTTCTTT. Encoded protein: CASSHQMDTEAFF. The chain couples TRBV11-3 to TRBJ1-1, with D unresolved. The CDR3 covers 13 residues. With 5 bases removed from V and 3 bases from J, the gap between germline ends came to 10 bases. Germline CDR1 is SGHNT and CDR2 is YENEEA.

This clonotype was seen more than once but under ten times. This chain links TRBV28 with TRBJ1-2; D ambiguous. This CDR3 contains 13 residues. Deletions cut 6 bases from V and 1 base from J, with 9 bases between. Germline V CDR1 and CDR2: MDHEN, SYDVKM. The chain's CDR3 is CASRPPINYGYTF. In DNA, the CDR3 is TGTGCCAGCAGGCCCCCCATTAACTATGGCTACACCTTC.

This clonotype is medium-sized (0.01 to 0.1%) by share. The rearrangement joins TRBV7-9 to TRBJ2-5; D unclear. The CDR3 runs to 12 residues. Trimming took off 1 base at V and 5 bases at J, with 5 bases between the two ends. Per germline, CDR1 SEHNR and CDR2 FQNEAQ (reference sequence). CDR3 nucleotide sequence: TGTGCCAGCAGCTTAGTGCGGGAGACCCAGTACTTC. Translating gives CASSLVRETQYF.

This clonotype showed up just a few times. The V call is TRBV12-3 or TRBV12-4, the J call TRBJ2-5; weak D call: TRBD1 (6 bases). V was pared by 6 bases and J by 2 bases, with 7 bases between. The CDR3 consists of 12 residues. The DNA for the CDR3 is TGTGCCAGCAGAAGGGGGCAAGAGACCCAGTACTTC. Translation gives CASRRGQETQYF.

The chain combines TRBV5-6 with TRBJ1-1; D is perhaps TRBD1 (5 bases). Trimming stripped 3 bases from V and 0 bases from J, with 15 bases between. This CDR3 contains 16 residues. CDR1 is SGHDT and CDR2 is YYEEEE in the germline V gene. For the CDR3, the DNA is TGTGCCAGCAGCTCCCCCTTCAGGGTTGTGAACACTGAAGCTTTCTTT. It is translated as CASSSPFRVVNTEAFF.

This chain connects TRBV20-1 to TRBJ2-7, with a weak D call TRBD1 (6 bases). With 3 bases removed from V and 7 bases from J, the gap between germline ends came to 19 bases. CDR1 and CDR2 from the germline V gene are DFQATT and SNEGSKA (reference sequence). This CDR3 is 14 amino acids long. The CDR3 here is CSASSLGGSGEQYF. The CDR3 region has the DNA TGCAGTGCTAGTTCACTTGGGGGCTCGGGGGAGCAGTACTTC.

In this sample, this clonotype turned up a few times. The CDR3 sequence is CASMTPGLGPQSYNEQFF. CDR3 coding DNA: TGTGCCAGTATGACACCGGGACTAGGGCCCCAATCCTACAATGAGCAGTTCTTC. The gene calls are TRBV19 and TRBJ2-1, with 8 bases matching TRBD2. Germline V lookup: CDR1 LNHDA, CDR2 SQIVND (reference sequence). The CDR3 contains 18 residues. V gave up 7 bases and J gave up 1 base; unmatched junction bases: 15.

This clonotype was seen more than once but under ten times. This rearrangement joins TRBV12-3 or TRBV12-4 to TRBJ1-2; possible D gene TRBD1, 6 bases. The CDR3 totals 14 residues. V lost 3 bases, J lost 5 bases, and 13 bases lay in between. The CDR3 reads CASSFLDRVYGYTF. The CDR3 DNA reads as TGTGCCAGCAGTTTTTTGGACAGAGTATATGGCTACACCTTC.

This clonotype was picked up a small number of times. Here the CDR3 DNA reads TGCGCCAGCAGCTTCTCCGGCACCGCGAACACCGGGGAGCTGTTTTTT. It encodes CASSFSGTANTGELFF. V gene TRBV5-1 combines with J gene TRBJ2-2; D gene uncertain. Germline V lookup: CDR1 SGHRS, CDR2 YFSETQ. CDR3 length equals 16 residues. V lost 2 bases and J 0 bases, leaving 11 bases between the germline ends.

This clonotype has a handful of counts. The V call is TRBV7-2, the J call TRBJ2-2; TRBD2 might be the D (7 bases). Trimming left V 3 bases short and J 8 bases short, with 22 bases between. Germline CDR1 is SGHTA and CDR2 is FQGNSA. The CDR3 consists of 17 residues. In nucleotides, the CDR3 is TGTGCCAGCAGCTTCCCGCGAGGGGGGGGCCCGACAGGGGAGCTGTTTTTT. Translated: CASSFPRGGGPTGELFF.

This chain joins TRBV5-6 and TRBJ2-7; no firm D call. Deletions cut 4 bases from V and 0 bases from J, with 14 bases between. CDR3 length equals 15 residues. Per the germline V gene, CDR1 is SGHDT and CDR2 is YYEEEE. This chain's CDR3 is CASSPTLGISYEQYF. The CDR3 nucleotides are TGTGCCAGCAGCCCTACCCTGGGCATCTCCTACGAGCAGTACTTC.

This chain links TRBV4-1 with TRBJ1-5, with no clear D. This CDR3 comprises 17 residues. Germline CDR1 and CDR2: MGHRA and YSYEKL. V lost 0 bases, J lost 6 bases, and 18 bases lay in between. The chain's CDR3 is CASSQDLLRAATQPQHF. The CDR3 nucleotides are TGCGCCAGCAGCCAAGATCTACTAAGGGCGGCGACTCAGCCCCAGCATTTT.

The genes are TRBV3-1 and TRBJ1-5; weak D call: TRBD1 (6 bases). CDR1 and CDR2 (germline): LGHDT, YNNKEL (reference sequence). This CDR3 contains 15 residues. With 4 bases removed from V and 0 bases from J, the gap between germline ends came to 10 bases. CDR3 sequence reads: CASSPDSYSNQPQHF. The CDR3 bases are TGTGCCAGCAGCCCGGACAGTTATAGCAATCAGCCCCAGCATTTT.

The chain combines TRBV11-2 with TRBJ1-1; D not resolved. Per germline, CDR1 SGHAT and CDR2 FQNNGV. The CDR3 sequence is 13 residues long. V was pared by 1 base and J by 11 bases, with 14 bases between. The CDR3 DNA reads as TGTGCCAGCAGCTTAGGGACTTACGGGGTGGCTTTCTTT. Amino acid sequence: CASSLGTYGVAFF.

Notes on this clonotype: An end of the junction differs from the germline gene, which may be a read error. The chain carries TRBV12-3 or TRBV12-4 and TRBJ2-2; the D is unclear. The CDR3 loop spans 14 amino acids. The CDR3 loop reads CANSLLLNTGELFF. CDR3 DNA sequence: TGTGCCAACAGTTTACTCCTCAACACCGGGGAGCTGTTTTTT.